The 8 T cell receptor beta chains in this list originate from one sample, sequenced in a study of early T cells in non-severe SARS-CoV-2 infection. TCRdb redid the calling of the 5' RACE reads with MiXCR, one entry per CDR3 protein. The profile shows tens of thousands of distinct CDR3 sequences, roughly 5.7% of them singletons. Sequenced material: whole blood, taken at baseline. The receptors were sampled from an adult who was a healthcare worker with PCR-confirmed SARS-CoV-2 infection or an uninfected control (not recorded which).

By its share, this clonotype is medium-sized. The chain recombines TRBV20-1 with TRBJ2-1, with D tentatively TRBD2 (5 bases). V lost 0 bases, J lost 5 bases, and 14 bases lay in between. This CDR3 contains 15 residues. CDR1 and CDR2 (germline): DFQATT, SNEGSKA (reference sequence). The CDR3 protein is CSARDLSSYHNEQFF. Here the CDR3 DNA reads TGCAGTGCTAGAGATCTGTCTAGCTATCACAATGAGCAGTTCTTC.

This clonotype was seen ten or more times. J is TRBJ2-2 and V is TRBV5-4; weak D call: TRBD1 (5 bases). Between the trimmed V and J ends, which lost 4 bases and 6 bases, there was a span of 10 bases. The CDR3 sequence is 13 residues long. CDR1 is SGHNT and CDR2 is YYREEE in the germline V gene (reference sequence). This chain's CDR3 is CASSLDSAGELFF. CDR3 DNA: TGTGCCAGCAGCCTAGACAGCGCCGGGGAGCTGTTTTTT.

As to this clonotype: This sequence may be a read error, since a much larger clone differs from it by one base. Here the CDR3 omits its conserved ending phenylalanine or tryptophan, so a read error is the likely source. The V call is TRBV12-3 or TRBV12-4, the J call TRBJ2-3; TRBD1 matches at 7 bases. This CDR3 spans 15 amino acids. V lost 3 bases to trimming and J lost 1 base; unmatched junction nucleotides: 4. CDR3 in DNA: TGTGCCAGCAGTTTGAGGACAGGAGGCACAGATACGCAGTATCTT. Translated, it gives CASSLRTGGTDTQYL.

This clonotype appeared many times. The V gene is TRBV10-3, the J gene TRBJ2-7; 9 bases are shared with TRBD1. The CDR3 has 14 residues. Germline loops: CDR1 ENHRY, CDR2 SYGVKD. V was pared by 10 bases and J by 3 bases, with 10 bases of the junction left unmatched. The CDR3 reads CASRSSTGGYEQYV. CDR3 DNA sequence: TGTGCCAGCAGGAGTTCGACAGGGGGCTACGAGCAGTACGTC.

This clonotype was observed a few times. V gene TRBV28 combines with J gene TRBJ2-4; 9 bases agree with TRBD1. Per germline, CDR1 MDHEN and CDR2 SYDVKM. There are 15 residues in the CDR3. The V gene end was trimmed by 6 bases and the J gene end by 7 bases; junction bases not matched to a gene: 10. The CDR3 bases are TGTGCCAGCAGCCCAGACAGGGGGAGGCGGAACATTCAGTACTTC. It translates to CASSPDRGRRNIQYF.

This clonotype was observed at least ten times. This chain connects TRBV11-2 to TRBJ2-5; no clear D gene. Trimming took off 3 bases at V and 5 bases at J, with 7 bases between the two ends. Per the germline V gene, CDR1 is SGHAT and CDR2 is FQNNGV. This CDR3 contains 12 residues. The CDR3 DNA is TGTGCCAGCAGCTTTTATACGGAGACCCAGTACTTC. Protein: CASSFYTETQYF.

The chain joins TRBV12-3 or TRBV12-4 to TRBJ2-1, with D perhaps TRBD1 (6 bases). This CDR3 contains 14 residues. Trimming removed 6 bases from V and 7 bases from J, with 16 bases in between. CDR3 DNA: TGTGCCAGCAGGGACAGCAGTAAGATGAATGAGCAGTTCTTC. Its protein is CASRDSSKMNEQFF.

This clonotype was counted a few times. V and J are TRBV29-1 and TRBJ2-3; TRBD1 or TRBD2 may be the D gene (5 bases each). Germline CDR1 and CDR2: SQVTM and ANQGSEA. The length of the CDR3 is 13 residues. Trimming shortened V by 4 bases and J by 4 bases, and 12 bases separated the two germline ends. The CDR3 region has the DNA TGCAGCGTTGGGGGGACCCCACCAGATACGCAGTATTTT. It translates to CSVGGTPPDTQYF.